This T cell receptor beta chain is from a study of T cell repertoires in cytomegalovirus infection. Turning to the study itself: Based on public TCR beta signatures, there were indications of CMV infection and of a matching HLA type.

TCRdb re-called the reads with MiXCR, one entry per CDR3 protein. The table lists about 76,000 distinct CDR3 sequences, less than 4.5% of them singletons. Study-level results: HLA-C-restricted CMV-specific TCR beta clonotypes prevailed in the ex vivo response.

This CDR3 is built from 15 residues. Germline V CDR1 and CDR2: MNHEY, SVGEGT. V was cut by 5 bases and J by 1 base, with 14 bases left in between. This clonotype has at least ten counts. Its antigen is unidentified. This receptor was taken from a human donor in good health (CMV status not recorded). Some clones in this sample may be carry-over from other donors' samples. The chain combines TRBV6-2 or TRBV6-3 with TRBJ1-2; D is uncertain. Sequenced input: PBMCs. The DNA for the CDR3 is TGTGCCAGCAGTCAAACGGAGTGGGGTAACTATGGCTACACCTTC. It codes for CASSQTEWGNYGYTF.